What follows are 15 T cell receptor beta chains derived from one specimen sequenced in a study of cytomegalovirus exposure and HLA in healthy donors. In the PCR, 60 Vbeta and 13 Jbeta primers were used. This table comes from immunoSEQ multiplex PCR, and its TCRdb copy is limited to in-frame clones, with some not included. The sample shows some 100,000 clones, approximately 74% of them seen only once. Sequenced input: PBMCs. These receptors originate from a female donor in good health and CMV-seropositive.

This chain uses TRBV4-2 with TRBJ2-3; D is possibly TRBD1 (5 bases). Germline CDR1 is LGHNA and CDR2 is YNFKEQ. This CDR3 contains 14 residues. Trimming left V 0 bases short and J 4 bases short, with 8 bases between. The CDR3 sequence is CASSQDTTADTQYF. The CDR3 bases are TGTGCCAGCAGCCAAGATACGACAGCAGATACGCAGTATTTT.

The chain uses TRBV30 and TRBJ2-3; D not certain. Trimming shortened V by 5 bases and J by 0 bases, and 6 bases separated the two germline ends. The CDR3 has 12 amino acids. CDR1 is GTSNPN, CDR2 SVGIG, per germline (reference sequence). The CDR3 loop is CAWCGSTDTQYF. DNA for the CDR3: TGTGCCTGGTGCGGAAGCACAGATACGCAGTATTTT.

The table lists this clone with a few counts. J is TRBJ2-7 and V is TRBV5-4; the match to TRBD1 covers 8 bases. The junction had 4 bases not matched to a gene; V was cut back by 5 bases and J by 3 bases. This CDR3 has 13 amino acids. CDR1 and CDR2 (germline): SGHNT, YYREEE (reference sequence). The CDR3 nucleotides read TGTGCCAGCAGTTTACAGGGGGTCTACGAGCAGTACTTC. Residues: CASSLQGVYEQYF.

This chain uses TRBV4-3 with TRBJ1-4; tentative D call: TRBD1 (5 bases). Trimming took 3 bases from V and 8 from J, leaving 19 bases between them. There are 16 residues in the CDR3. Germline CDR1 is LGHNA and CDR2 is YSLEER. For the CDR3, the DNA is TGCGCCAGCAGCCAGGCTAATGTCGGGGGGGACGAAAAACTGTTTTTT. As protein: CASSQANVGGDEKLFF.

The genes are TRBV6-1 and TRBJ1-4, with D unclear. Trimming left V 2 bases short and J 14 bases short, with 15 bases between. Germline lookup yields CDR1 MNHNS and CDR2 SASEGT. The CDR3 spans 13 residues. CDR3 sequence: CASSEPVVTILFF. For the CDR3, the DNA is TGTGCCAGCAGTGAACCCGTGGTCACTATCCTGTTTTTT.

This clone appeared a few times. In DNA form, the CDR3 reads TGTGCCAGCAGCGGATCAGCGGGGTTGGGGGACGAGCAGTACTTC. It translates to CASSGSAGLGDEQYF. The gene calls are TRBV28 and TRBJ2-7, with 7 positions matching TRBD2. Germline CDR1 MDHEN, CDR2 SYDVKM. V lost 6 bases and J lost 5; bases outside the gene matches: 13. The CDR3 is 15 amino acids.

The chain has TRBV2 and TRBJ2-7, with D possibly being TRBD2 (7 bases). The V gene lost 6 bases and the J gene lost 3 bases, with 18 bases spanning the gap. The CDR3 consists of 15 residues. Germline-derived CDR1 and CDR2 are SNHLY and FYNNEI. The CDR3 DNA sequence: TGTGCCAGCAGCGTCGGAGGGGGGGGGTACTACGAGCAGTACTTC. It is translated as CASSVGGGGYYEQYF.

The rearrangement uses TRBV30 and TRBJ2-2; TRBD2 matches at 11 bases. CDR3 length: 13 residues. V trimming: 8 bases; J trimming: 7 bases; junction bases outside the gene matches: 6. The germline V gene encodes CDR1 GTSNPN and CDR2 SVGIG (reference sequence). Here the CDR3 reads CASSGGADGELFF. The CDR3 bases are TGTGCCAGTAGCGGGGGGGCCGACGGGGAGCTGTTTTTT.

J is TRBJ1-2 and V is TRBV2; tentatively, D is TRBD1 (6 bases). The CDR3 has 13 amino acids. Germline V lookup: CDR1 SNHLY, CDR2 FYNNEI. Trimming took 6 bases from V and 4 from J, leaving 12 bases between them. CDR3 loop: CASSLGQSYGYTF. CDR3 nucleotide sequence: TGTGCCAGCAGCCTAGGACAGTCCTATGGCTACACCTTC.

The J gene is TRBJ2-7, the V gene TRBV28; D unresolved. This CDR3 is built from 14 residues. The ends were cut back, 2 bases at V and 2 bases at J, with 10 bases in the middle. Germline CDR1 MDHEN, CDR2 SYDVKM. CDR3 loop: CASSLELGPYEQYF. Here the CDR3 DNA reads TGTGCCAGCAGTTTAGAGCTGGGCCCCTACGAGCAGTACTTC.

This chain joins TRBV6-5 and TRBJ2-7, with D tentatively TRBD1 (5 bases). V was clipped by 5 bases and J by 6 bases, with 20 bases between them. The germline V gene encodes CDR1 MNHEY and CDR2 SVGAGI. This CDR3 has 15 residues. The CDR3 nucleotides read TGTGCCAGCAGTGGAAGGGGTAATTGGTGTGTCGAGCAGTACTTC. Amino acids: CASSGRGNWCVEQYF.

The chain recombines TRBV9 with TRBJ1-2, with TRBD1 identical over 9 bases. Trimming took 0 bases from V and 7 from J; bases not matched to a gene: 4. This CDR3 contains 14 residues. CDR1 and CDR2 from the germline V gene are SGDLS and YYNGEE. CDR3: CASSVGWTGAGYTF. As DNA, the CDR3 is TGTGCCAGCAGCGTAGGGTGGACAGGGGCTGGCTACACCTTC. Complete variable domain (other parts from reference TRBV9 and TRBJ1-2): DSGVTQTPKHLITATGQRVTLRCSPRSGDLSVYWYQQSLDQGLQFLIQYYNGEERAKGNILERFSAQQFPDLHSELNLSSLELGDSALYFCASSVGWTGAGYTFGSGTRLTVV.

This clone was observed a handful of times. This chain uses TRBV5-4 with TRBJ2-6; D may be TRBD1 (5 bases). The V gene's germline CDR1 is SGHNT and CDR2 YYREEE (reference sequence). V lost 0 bases, J lost 2 bases, and 9 bases lay in between. CDR3 length: 16 residues. The CDR3 nucleotides read TGTGCCAGCAGCTTGGCCCAGGGTACTGGGGCCAACGTCCTGACTTTC. This translates into CASSLAQGTGANVLTF.

In this sample, this clone turned up once. The V call is TRBV4-3, the J call TRBJ2-7, with a tentative D call TRBD1 (5 bases). The CDR3 has 16 residues. Trimming took off 1 base at V and 2 bases at J, with 15 bases between the two ends. Looked up from germline, CDR1 is LGHNA and CDR2 is YSLEER. The CDR3 nucleotides read TGCGCCAGCAGCCAAGCCATTAGGGGTCCGCCCTACGAGCAGTACTTC. Its protein is CASSQAIRGPPYEQYF.

To note about this clone: This sample also contains other DNA sequences that code for the same CDR3. The CDR3 spells CASSLGQPNQPQHF. DNA of the CDR3: TGCGCCAGCAGCCTTGGACAGCCCAATCAGCCCCAGCATTTT. This chain uses TRBV5-1 with TRBJ1-5, with TRBD1 as a possible D gene (6 bases). The germline CDR1 and CDR2 sequences are SGHRS and YFSETQ. The CDR3 covers 14 residues. Trimming pared 4 bases from V and 3 bases from J, leaving 11 bases between.